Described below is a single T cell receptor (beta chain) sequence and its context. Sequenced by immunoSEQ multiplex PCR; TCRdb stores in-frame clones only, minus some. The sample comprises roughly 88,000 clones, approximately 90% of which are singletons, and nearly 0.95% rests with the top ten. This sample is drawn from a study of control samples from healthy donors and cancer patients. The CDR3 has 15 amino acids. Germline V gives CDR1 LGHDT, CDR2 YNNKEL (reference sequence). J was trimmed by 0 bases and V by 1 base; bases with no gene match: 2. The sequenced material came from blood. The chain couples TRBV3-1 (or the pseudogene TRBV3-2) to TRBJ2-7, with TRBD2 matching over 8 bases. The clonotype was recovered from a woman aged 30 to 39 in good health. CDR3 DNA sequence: TGTGCCAGCAGCCAAGGCGGGGGGCTCTCCTACGAGCAGTACTTC. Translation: CASSQGGGLSYEQYF.